The source of this T cell receptor beta chain is a study of graft-versus-host responses after intestinal transplantation. This clone was seen a single time. Its antigen remains unidentified. Germline V CDR1 and CDR2: SGHTA, FQGNSA. The J segment lost 0 bases and the V segment lost 2 bases, leaving 7 bases of the junction unmatched. The CDR3 consists of 17 residues. Clones were sequenced by immunoSEQ multiplex PCR, and TCRdb holds only the in-frame ones, with some missing. The repertoire holds approximately 81,000 clones, with more than 75% as singletons. This sequence was found in a human donor who was the organ donor for an intestinal transplant. The chain combines TRBV7-2 with TRBJ1-5; TRBD1 matches 7 bases. The source was unstimulated CD8+ T cells sorted from spleen or lymph node cells, collected before transplant. Written as DNA, the CDR3 is TGTGCCAGCAGCTTAATCACAGGGGCCTATAGCAATCAGCCCCAGCATTTT. Translating gives CASSLITGAYSNQPQHF.